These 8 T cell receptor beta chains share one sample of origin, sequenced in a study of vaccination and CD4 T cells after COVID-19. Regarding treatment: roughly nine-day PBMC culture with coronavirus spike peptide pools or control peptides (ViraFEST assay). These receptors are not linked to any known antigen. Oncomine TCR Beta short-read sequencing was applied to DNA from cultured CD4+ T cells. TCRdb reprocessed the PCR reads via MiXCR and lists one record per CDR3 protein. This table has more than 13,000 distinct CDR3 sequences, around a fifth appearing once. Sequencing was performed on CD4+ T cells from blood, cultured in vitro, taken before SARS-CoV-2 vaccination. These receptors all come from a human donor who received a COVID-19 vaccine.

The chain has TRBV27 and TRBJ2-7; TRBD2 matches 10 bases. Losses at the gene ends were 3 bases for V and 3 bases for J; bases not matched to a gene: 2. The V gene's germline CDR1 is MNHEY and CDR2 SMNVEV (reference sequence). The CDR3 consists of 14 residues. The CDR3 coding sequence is TGTGCCAGCAGTTTTGGGACTAGCGTCTACGAGCAGTACTTC. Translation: CASSFGTSVYEQYF.

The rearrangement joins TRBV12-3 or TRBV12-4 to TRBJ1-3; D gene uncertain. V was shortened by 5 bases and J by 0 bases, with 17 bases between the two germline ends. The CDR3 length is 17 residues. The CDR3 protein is CASSGAYSFSSGNTIYF. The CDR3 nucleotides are TGTGCCAGCAGTGGAGCCTACAGCTTTAGCTCTGGAAACACCATATATTTT.

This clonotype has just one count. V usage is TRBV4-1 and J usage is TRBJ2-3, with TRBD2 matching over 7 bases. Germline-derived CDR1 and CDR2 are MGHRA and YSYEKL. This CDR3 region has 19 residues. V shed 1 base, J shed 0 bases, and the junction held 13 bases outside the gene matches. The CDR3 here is CASSQVGGVERGSTDTQYF. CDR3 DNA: TGCGCCAGCAGCCAAGTGGGCGGAGTGGAGCGGGGAAGCACAGATACGCAGTATTTT.

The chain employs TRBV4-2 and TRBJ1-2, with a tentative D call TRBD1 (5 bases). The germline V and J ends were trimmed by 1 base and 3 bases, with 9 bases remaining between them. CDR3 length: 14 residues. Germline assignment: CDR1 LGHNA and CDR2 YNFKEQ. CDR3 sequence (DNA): TGTGCCAGCAGCCAAGTTCAGGGATACTATGGCTACACCTTC. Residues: CASSQVQGYYGYTF.

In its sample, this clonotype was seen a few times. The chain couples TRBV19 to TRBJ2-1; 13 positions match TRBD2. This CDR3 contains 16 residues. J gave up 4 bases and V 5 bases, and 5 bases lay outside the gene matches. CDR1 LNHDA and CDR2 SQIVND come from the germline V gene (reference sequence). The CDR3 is CASSVLAGGVYNEQFF. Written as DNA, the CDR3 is TGTGCCAGTAGTGTACTAGCGGGGGGGGTATACAATGAGCAGTTCTTC.

The CDR3 DNA sequence: TGTGCCATCAGTAATTCTCGGGGCCTGAGGGAAAAACTGTTTTTT. Residues: CAISNSRGLREKLFF. The genes are TRBV10-3 and TRBJ1-4, with D maybe TRBD1 (5 bases). Germline CDR1 reads ENHRY; CDR2 reads SYGVKD. V lost 5 bases, J lost 8 bases, and 18 bases lay in between. There are 15 residues in the CDR3.

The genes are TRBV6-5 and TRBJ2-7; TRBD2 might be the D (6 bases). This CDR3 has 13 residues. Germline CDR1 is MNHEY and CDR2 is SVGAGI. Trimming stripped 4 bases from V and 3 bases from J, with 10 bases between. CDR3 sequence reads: CASSSGLIYEQYF. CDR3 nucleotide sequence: TGTGCCAGCAGTTCGGGACTGATCTACGAGCAGTACTTC.

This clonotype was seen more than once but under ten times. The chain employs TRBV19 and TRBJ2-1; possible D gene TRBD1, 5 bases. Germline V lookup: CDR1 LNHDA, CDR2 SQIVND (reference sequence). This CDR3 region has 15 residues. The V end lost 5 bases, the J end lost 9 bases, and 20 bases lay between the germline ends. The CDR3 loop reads CASSLARAVLGEQFF. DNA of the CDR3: TGTGCCAGTAGTTTGGCCAGGGCCGTCTTGGGTGAGCAGTTCTTC.